This T cell receptor (beta chain) is from a study of PD-L1 blockade in urothelial cancer. Study details: The patients had undergone anywhere from 0 to 3 prior chemotherapy regimens. Blood analysis was done at 3 weeks (second dose) and 6 weeks after treatment began. Study conclusions and caveats: Durable benefit was linked to greater 3-week expansion of tumor-associated blood clones.

Some clones are missing from TCRdb's copy, which holds only in-frame ones; the method was immunoSEQ multiplex PCR. The data hold some 110,000 clones, with 91% observed a single time. The CDR3 has 15 amino acids. V dropped 7 bases and J dropped 0 bases, with 16 bases sitting between them. Germline values: CDR1 SGHDT, CDR2 YYEEEE. In regard to this clone: Its specificity is unknown.

Time point of the sample: peripheral blood 6 weeks after treatment start. The TCR comes from a man aged 55 to 70 with urothelial cancer. The J gene is TRBJ2-5, the V gene TRBV5-6; possible D gene TRBD1, 5 bases. Here the sequenced sample was PBMCs, taken around atezolizumab (anti-PD-L1) treatment. The CDR3: CASQGRSADQETQYF. The CDR3, as DNA: TGTGCCAGCCAGGGCAGGAGTGCGGACCAAGAGACCCAGTACTTC.